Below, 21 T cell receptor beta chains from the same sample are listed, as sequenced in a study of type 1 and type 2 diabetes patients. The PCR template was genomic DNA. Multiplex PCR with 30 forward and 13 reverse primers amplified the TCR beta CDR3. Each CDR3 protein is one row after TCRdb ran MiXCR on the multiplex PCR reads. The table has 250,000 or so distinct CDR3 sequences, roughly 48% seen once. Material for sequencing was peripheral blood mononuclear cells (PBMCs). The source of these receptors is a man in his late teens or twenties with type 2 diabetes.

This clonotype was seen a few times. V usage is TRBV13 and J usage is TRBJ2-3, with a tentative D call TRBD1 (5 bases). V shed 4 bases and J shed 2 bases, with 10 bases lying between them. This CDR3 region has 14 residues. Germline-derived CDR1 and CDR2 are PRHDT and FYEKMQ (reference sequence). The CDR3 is CASSSSGATDTQYF. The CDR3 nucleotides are TGTGCCAGCAGCTCCAGTGGGGCCACAGATACGCAGTATTTT.

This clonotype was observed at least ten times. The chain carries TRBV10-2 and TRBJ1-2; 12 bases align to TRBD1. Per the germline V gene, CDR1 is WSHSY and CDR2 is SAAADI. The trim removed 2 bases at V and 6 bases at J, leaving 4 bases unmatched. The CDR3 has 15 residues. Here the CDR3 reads CASSEKGQGADGYTF. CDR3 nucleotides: TGCGCCAGCAGTGAGAAGGGACAGGGGGCAGATGGCTACACCTTC.

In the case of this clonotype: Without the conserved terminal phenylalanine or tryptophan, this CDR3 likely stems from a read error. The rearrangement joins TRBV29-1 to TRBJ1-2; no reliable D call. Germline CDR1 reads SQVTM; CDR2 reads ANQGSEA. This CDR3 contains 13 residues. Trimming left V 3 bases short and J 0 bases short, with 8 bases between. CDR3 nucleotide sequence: TGCAGCGTTGAGGGAAATTCTAACTATGGCTACACCCTC. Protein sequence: CSVEGNSNYGYTL.

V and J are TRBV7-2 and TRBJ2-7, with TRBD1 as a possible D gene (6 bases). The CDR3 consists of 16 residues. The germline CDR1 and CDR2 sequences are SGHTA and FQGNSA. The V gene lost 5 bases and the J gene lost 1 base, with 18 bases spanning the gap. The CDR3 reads CASSQDWDTRSYEQYF. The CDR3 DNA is TGTGCCAGCAGCCAAGATTGGGACACCCGTTCCTACGAGCAGTACTTC.

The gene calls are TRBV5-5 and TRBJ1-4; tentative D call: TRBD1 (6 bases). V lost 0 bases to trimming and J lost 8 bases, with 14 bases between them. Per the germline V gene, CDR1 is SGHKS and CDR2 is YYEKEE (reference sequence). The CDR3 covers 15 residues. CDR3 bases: TGTGCCAGCAGCTTGGACACGGGGGCCGGGGAAAAACTGTTTTTT. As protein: CASSLDTGAGEKLFF.

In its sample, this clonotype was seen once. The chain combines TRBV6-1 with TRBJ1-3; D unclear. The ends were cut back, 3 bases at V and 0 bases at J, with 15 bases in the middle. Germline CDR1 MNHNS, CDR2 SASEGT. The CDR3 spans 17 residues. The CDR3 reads CASSDKHPWSSGNTIYF. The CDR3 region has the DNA TGTGCCAGCAGTGACAAGCATCCCTGGAGCTCTGGAAACACCATATATTTT.

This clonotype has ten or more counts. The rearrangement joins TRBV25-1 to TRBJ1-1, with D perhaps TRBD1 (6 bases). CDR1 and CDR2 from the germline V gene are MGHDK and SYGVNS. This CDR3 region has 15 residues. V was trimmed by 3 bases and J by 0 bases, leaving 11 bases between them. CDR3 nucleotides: TGTGCCAGCAGTGATCTGGGACACCTGAACACTGAAGCTTTCTTT. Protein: CASSDLGHLNTEAFF.

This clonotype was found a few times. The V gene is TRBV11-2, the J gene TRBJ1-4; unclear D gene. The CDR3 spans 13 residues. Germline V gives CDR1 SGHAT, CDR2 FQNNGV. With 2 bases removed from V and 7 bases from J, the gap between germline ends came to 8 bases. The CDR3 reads CASSLRAAEKLFF. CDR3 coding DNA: TGTGCCAGCAGCTTACGTGCAGCTGAAAAACTGTTTTTT. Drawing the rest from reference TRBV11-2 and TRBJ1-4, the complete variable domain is EAGVAQSPRYKIIEKRQSVAFWCNPISGHATLYWYQQILGQGPKLLIQFQNNGVVDDSQLPKDRFSAERLKGVDSTLKIQPAKLEDSAVYLCASSLRAAEKLFFGSGTQLSVL.

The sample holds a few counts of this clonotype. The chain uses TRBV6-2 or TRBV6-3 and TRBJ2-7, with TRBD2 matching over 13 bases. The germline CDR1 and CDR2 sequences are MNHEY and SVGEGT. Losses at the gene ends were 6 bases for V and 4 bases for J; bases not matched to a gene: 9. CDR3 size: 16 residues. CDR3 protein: CASSMTTSGGAYEQYF. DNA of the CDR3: TGTGCCAGCAGCATGACAACTAGCGGGGGGGCTTACGAGCAGTACTTC.

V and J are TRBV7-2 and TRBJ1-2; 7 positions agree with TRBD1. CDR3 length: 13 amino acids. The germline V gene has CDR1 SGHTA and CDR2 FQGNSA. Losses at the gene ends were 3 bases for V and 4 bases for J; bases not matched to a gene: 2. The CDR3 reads CASSLGQFYGYTF. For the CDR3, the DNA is TGTGCCAGCAGCTTGGGACAGTTCTATGGCTACACCTTC.

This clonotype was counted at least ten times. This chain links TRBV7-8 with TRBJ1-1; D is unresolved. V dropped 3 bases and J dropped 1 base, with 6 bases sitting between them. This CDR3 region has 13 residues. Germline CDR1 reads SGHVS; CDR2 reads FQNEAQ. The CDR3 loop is CASSFQENTEAFF. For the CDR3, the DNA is TGTGCCAGCAGCTTCCAGGAGAACACTGAAGCTTTCTTT.

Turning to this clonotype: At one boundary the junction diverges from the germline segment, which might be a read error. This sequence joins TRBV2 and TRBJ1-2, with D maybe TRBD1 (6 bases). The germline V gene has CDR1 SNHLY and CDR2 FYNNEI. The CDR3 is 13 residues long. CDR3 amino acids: CASSGTVFYGHTF. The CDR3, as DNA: TGTGCCAGCAGTGGGACAGTTTTCTATGGCCACACCTTC.

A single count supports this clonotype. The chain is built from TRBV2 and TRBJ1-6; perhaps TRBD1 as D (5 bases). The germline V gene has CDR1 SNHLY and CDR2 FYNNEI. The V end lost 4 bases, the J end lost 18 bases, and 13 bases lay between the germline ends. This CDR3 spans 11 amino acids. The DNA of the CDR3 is TGTGCCAGCAGTGTGCAGGGCATTGACCACTTT. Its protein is CASSVQGIDHF.

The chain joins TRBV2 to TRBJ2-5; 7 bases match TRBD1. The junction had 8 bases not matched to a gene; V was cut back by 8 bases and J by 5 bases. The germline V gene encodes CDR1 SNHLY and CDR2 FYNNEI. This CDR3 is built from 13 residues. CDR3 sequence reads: CASLGTVGETQYF. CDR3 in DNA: TGTGCCAGCCTCGGGACAGTGGGGGAGACCCAGTACTTC.

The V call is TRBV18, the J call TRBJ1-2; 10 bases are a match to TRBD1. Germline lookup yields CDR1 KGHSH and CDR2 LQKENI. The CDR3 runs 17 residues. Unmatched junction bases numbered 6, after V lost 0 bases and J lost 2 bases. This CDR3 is CASSPPTRQGANYGYTF. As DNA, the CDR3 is TGTGCCAGCTCACCACCGACCCGACAGGGGGCCAACTATGGCTACACCTTC.

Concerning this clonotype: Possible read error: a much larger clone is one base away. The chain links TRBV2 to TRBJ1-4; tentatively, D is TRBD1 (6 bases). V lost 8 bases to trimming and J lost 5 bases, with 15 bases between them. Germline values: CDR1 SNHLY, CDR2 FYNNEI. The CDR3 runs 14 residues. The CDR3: CASEGVHRNEKLFF. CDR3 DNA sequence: TGTGCCAGCGAGGGGGTGCACAGGAATGAAAAACTGTTTTTT.

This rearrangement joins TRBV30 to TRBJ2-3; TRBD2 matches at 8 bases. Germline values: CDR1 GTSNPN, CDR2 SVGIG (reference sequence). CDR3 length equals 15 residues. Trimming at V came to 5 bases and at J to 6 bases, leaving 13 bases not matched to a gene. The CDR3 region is CAWLRVAGLGDTQYF. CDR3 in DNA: TGTGCCTGGCTTAGGGTAGCGGGATTAGGGGATACGCAGTATTTT.

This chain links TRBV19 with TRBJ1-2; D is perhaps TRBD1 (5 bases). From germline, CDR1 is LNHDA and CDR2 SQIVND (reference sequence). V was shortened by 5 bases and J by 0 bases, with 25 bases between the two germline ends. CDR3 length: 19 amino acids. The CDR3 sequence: CASSVPPVPSKGTNYGYTF. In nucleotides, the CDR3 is TGTGCCAGTAGTGTGCCCCCCGTCCCCTCGAAGGGGACTAACTATGGCTACACCTTC.

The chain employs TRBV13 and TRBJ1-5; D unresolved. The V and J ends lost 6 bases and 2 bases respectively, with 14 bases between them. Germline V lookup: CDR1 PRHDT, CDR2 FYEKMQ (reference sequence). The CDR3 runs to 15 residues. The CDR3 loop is CASSEEAGGNQPQHF. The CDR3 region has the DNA TGTGCCAGCAGTGAGGAGGCAGGAGGCAATCAGCCCCAGCATTTT.

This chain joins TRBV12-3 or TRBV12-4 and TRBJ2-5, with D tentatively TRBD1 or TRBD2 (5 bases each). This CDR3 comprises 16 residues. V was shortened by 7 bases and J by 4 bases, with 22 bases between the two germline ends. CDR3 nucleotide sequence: TGTGCCAGCACTCACCCGAAAGACAGAAGCGGAGAGACCCAGTACTTC. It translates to CASTHPKDRSGETQYF.

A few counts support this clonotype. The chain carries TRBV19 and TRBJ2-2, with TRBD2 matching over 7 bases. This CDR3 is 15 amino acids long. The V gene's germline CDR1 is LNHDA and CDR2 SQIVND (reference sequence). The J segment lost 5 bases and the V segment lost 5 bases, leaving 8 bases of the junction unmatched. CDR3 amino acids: CASSLTGGITGELFF. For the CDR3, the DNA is TGTGCCAGTAGTCTCACGGGGGGTATTACCGGGGAGCTGTTTTTT.